What follows are 4 T cell receptor beta chains derived from one specimen sequenced in a study of human T cells and chemical hapten exposure. Time point noted: patch test 3, about 24 weeks after DPC sensitization. Treatment indicated: therapeutic diphenylcyclopropenone sensitization with weekly scalp DPC. TCRdb passed the RACE reads through MiXCR, listing each CDR3 protein once. The data show about 84,000 distinct CDR3 sequences, roughly 10% seen once. The material was whole blood, obtained in connection with sensitization to the hapten diphenylcyclopropenone (DPC). The receptors derive from a woman between 50 and 59 years old with alopecia areata. Some clones in this sample may be carry-over from other donors' samples.

This clonotype showed up many times. The genes are TRBV19 and TRBJ2-5, with 9 bases matching TRBD1. This CDR3 spans 12 amino acids. The J segment lost 5 bases and the V segment lost 10 bases, leaving 5 bases of the junction unmatched. From germline, CDR1 is LNHDA and CDR2 SQIVND (reference sequence). The CDR3 region is CATGTGRETQYF. DNA for the CDR3: TGTGCCACAGGGACAGGGAGGGAGACCCAGTACTTC. Complete variable domain (other parts from reference TRBV19 and TRBJ2-5): DGGITQSPKYLFRKEGQNVTLSCEQNLNHDAMYWYRQDPGQGLRLIYYSQIVNDFQKGDIAEGYSVSREKKESFPLTVTSAQKNPTAFYLCATGTGRETQYFGPGTRLLVL.

This clonotype was recorded at least ten times. This chain joins TRBV7-6 and TRBJ2-5; TRBD2 agrees at 9 bases. This CDR3 is 16 amino acids long. The trim removed 6 bases at V and 5 bases at J, leaving 13 bases unmatched. CDR1 is SGHVS and CDR2 is FNYEAQ in the germline V gene. DNA of the CDR3: TGTGCCAGCAGTCTAGGCAGCGGGAGGTCGCGGGAGACCCAGTACTTC. It specifies CASSLGSGRSRETQYF.

This clonotype came up a few times. This chain joins TRBV10-3 and TRBJ1-1, with 7 positions matching TRBD1. Germline CDR1 reads ENHRY; CDR2 reads SYGVKD. The CDR3 is 13 residues long. V lost 3 bases and J lost 4; bases outside the gene matches: 2. CDR3 region: CAISESGGTEAFF. DNA of the CDR3: TGTGCCATCAGTGAATCAGGGGGCACTGAAGCTTTCTTT.

This clonotype has at least ten counts. CDR3 nucleotide sequence: TGTGCCAGCACCAGGACAGGGCCCTACGAGCAGTACTTC. It specifies CASTRTGPYEQYF. This chain uses TRBV7-2 with TRBJ2-7; 8 bases line up with TRBD1. The CDR3 extends over 13 amino acids. Trimming at V came to 7 bases and at J to 2 bases, leaving 4 bases not matched to a gene. Per the germline V gene, CDR1 is SGHTA and CDR2 is FQGNSA.